This T cell receptor (beta chain) is drawn from a study of blood T cell repertoires in COVID-19. The wider study: Acute-phase and convalescent COVID-19 samples originated in the United States, Italy and Spain. PBMCs, B-cell-depleted T cells, or T cells were the source of the cDNA or gDNA that made up the material.

Seattle's cohort entered during active infection and was followed longitudinally. Authors' processing steps: Amplification of reference gene primers provided the estimated nucleated cell counts. The assay was immunoSEQ multiplex PCR, and TCRdb's table has in-frame clones only and misses some. Clone size and V and J calls were adopted from that table, with D and trimming inferred from the DNA. The sample includes fewer than 200,000 clones, approximately 91% of them seen just once. The length of the CDR3 is 15 residues. Trimming removed 5 bases at V and 1 base at J, with 15 bases between. Germline CDR1 MNHEY, CDR2 SVGAGI.

This sequence joins TRBV6-5 and TRBJ2-7, with D possibly TRBD2 on 6 matching bases. The sequencing input was peripheral blood. This receptor was obtained from a man aged 18 to 29 with COVID-19, enrolled during active disease. The CDR3 nucleotides are TGTGCCAGCAGTAGGACACCCGGGACTTCCTACGAGCAGTACTTC. This encodes CASSRTPGTSYEQYF.